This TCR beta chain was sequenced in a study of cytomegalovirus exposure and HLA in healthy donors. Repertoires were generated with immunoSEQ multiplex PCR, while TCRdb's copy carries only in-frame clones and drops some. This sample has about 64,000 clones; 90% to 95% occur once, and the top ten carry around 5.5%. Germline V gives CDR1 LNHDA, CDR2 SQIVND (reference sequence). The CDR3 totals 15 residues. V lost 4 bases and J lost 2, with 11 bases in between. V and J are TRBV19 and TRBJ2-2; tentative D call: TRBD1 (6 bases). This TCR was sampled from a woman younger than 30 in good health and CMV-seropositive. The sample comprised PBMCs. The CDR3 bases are TGTGCCAGTAGTAAATCAGGGGATAACACCGGGGAGCTGTTTTTT. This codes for CASSKSGDNTGELFF. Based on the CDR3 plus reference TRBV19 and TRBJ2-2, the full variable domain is DGGITQSPKYLFRKEGQNVTLSCEQNLNHDAMYWYRQDPGQGLRLIYYSQIVNDFQKGDIAEGYSVSREKKESFPLTVTSAQKNPTAFYLCASSKSGDNTGELFFGEGSRLTVL.